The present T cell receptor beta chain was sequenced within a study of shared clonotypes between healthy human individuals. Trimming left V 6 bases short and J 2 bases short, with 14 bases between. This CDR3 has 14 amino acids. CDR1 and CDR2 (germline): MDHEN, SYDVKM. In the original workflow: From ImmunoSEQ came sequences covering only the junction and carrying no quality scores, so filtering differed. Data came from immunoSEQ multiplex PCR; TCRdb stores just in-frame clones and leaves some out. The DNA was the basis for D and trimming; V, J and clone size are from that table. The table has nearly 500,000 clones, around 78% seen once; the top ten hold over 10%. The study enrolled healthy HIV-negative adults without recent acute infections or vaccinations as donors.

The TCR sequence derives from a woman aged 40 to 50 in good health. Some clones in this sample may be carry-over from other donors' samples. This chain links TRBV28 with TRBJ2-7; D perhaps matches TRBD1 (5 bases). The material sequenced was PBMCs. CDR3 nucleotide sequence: TGTGCCAGCAGAGCCAATCAGGGTACCTACGAGCAGTACTTC. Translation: CASRANQGTYEQYF. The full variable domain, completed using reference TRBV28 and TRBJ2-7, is DVKVTQSSRYLVKRTGEKVFLECVQDMDHENMFWYRQDPGLGLRLIYFSYDVKMKEKGDIPEGYSVSREKKERFSLILESASTNQTSMYLCASRANQGTYEQYFGPGTRLTVT.